Described below is a single T cell receptor beta chain sequence and its context. The assay was immunoSEQ multiplex PCR, and TCRdb's table has in-frame clones only and misses some. The table lists around 80,000 clones, roughly 94% of them singletons. This sample stems from a study of T cell changes during pregnancy in multiple sclerosis. The sequences come from peripheral blood, collected in the second trimester of pregnancy. The source is a female donor in good health, enrolled as a control in a pregnancy study.

CDR3 DNA: TGTGCCAGCAGTTCAGGAGGGACGCGGCCGCGCGAGCAGTACTTC. Translating gives CASSSGGTRPREQYF. The chain couples TRBV28 to TRBJ2-7; D may be TRBD2 (6 bases). This CDR3 is 15 amino acids long. Trimming removed 4 bases at V and 6 bases at J, with 19 bases between. Per the germline V gene, CDR1 is MDHEN and CDR2 is SYDVKM.